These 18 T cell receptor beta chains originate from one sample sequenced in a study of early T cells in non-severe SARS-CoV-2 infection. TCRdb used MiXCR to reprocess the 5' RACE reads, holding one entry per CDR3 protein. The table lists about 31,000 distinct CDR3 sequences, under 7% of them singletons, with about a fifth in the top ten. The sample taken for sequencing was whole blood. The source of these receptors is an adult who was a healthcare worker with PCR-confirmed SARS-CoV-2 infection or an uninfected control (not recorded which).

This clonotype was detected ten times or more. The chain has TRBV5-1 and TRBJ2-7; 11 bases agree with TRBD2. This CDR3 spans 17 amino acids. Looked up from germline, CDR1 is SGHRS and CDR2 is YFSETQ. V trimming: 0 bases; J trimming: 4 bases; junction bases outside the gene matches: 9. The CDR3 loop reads CASSLAATSGTTYEQYF. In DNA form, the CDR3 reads TGCGCCAGCAGCTTGGCCGCGACTAGCGGGACGACGTACGAGCAGTACTTC. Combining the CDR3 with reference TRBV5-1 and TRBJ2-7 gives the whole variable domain KAGVTQTPRYLIKTRGQQVTLSCSPISGHRSVSWYQQTPGQGLQFLFEYFSETQRNKGNFPGRFSGRQFSNSRSEMNVSTLELGDSALYLCASSLAATSGTTYEQYFGPGTRLTVT.

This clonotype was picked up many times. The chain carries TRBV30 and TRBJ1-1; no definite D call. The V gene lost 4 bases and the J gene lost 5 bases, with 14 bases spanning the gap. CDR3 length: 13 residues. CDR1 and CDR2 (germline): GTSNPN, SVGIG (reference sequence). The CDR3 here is CAWTLGRQTEAFF. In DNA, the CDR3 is TGTGCCTGGACCTTAGGCAGGCAAACTGAAGCTTTCTTT. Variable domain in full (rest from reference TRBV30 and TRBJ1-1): SQTIHQWPATLVQPVGSPLSLECTVEGTSNPNLYWYRQAAGRGLQLLFYSVGIGQISSEVPQNLSASRPQDRQFILSSKKLLLSDSGFYLCAWTLGRQTEAFFGQGTRLTVV.

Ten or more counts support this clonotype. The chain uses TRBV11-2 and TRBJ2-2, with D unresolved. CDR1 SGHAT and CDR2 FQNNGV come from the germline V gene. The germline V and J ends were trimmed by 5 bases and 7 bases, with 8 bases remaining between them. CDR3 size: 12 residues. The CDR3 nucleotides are TGTGCCAGCAGCCAGGATGTCGGGGAGCTGTTTTTT. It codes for CASSQDVGELFF.

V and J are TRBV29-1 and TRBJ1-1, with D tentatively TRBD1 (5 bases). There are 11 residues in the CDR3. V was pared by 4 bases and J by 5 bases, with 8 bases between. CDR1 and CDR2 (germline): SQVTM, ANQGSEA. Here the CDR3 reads CSVVRGTEAFF. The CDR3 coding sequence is TGCAGCGTTGTGAGGGGAACTGAAGCTTTCTTT.

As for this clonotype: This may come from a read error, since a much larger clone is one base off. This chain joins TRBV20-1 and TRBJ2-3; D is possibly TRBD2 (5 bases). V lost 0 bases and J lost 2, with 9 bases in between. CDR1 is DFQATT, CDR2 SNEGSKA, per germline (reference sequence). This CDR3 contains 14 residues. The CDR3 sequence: CSAREGVATDTQYF. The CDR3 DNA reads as TGCAGTGCTAGAGAGGGAGTCGCCACAGATACGCAGTATTTT.

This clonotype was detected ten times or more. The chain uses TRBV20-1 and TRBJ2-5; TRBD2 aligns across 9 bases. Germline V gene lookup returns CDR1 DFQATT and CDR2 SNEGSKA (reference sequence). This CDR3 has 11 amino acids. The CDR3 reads CRALAGETQYF. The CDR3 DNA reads TGCAGAGCTCTAGCGGGGGAGACCCAGTACTTC.

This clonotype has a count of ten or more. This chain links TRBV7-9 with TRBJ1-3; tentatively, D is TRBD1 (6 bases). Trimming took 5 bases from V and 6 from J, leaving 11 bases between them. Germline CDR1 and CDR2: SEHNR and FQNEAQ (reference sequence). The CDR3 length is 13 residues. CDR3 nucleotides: TGTGCCAGCAGCCCACAGGGAAAAAACACCATATATTTT. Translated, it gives CASSPQGKNTIYF.

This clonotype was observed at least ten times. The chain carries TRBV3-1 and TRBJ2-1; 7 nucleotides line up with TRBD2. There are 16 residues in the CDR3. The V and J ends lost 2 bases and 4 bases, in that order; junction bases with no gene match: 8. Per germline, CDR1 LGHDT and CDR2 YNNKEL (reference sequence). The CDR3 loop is CASSQNSGAGYNEQFF. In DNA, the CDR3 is TGTGCCAGCAGCCAAAACTCCGGAGCGGGGTACAATGAGCAGTTCTTC.

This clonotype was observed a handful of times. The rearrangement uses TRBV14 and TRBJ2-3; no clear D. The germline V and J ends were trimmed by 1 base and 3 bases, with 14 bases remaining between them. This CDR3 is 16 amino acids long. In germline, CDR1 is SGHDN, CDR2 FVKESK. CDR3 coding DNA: TGTGCCAGCAGCCAAGGCCCGGCAGCAAGGACAGATACGCAGTATTTT. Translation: CASSQGPAARTDTQYF.

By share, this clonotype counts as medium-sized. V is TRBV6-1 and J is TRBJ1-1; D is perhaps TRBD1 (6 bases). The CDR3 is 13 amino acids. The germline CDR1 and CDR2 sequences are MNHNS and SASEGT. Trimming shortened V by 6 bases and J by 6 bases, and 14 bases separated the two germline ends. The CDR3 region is CASRVQGQAEAFF. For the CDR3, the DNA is TGTGCCAGCAGAGTCCAGGGGCAGGCTGAAGCTTTCTTT.

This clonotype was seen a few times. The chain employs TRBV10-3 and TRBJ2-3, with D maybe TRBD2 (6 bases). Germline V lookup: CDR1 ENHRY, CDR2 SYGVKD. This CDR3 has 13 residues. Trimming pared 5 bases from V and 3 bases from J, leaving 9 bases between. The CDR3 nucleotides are TGTGCCATCAGTCCGGGAGTTACAGATACGCAGTATTTT. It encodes CAISPGVTDTQYF.

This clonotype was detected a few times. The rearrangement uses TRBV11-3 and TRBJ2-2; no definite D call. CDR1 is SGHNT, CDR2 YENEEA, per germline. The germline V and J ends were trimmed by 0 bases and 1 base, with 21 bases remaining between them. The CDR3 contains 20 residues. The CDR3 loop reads CASSLDAANFNHQNTGELFF. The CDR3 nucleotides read TGTGCCAGCAGCTTAGACGCGGCTAATTTCAATCACCAGAACACCGGGGAGCTGTTTTTT.

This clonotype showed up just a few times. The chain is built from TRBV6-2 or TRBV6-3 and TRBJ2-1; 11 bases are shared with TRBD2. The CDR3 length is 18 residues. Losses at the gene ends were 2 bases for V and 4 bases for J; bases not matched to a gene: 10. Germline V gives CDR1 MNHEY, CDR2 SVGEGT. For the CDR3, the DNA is TGTGCCAGCAGTTACCCCACCCCACCTAGCGGGAGGTACAATGAGCAGTTCTTC. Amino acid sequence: CASSYPTPPSGRYNEQFF.

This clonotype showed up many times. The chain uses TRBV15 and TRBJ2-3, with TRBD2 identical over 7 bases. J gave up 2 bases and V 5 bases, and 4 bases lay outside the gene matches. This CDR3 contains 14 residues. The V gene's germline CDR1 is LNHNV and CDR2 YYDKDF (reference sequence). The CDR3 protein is CATSPGGATDTQYF. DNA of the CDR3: TGTGCCACCAGCCCGGGAGGTGCCACAGATACGCAGTATTTT.

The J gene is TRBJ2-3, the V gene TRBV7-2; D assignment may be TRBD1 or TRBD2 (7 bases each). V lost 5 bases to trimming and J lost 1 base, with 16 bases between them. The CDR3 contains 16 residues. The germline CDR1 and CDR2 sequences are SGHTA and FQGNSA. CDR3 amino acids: CASSAGGGGGTDTQYF. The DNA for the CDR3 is TGTGCCAGCAGCGCAGGGGGGGGAGGAGGCACAGATACGCAGTATTTT.

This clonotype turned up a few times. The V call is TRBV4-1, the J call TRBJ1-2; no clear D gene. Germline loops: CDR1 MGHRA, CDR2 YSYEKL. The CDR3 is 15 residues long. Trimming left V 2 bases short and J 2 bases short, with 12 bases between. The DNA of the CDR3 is TGCGCCAGCAGCCAATATGCAGACACAAACTATGGCTACACCTTC. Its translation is CASSQYADTNYGYTF.

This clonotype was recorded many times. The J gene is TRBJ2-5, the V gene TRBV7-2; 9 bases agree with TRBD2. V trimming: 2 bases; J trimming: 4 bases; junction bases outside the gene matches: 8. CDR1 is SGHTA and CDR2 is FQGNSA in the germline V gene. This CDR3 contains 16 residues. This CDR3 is CASSLLGGGAPETQYF. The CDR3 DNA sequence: TGTGCCAGCAGCTTATTGGGCGGGGGGGCCCCAGAGACCCAGTACTTC.

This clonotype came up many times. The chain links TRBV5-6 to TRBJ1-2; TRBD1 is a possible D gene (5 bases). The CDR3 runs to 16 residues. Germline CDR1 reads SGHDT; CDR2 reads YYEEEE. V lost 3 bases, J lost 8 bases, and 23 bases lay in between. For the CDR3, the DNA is TGTGCCAGCAGCTCCTATACGTTCGGGGGGAGCGGAGGCTACACCTTC. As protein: CASSSYTFGGSGGYTF.